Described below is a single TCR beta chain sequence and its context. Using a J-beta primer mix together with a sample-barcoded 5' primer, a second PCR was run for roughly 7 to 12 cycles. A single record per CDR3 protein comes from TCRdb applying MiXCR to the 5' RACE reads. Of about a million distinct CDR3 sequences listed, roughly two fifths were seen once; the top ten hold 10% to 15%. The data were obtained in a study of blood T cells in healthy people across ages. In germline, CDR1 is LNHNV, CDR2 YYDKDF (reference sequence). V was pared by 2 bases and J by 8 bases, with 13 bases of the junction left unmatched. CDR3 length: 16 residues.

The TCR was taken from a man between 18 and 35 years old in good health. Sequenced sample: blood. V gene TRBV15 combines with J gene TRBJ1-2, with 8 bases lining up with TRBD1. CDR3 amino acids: CATSRLGQGHLHGYTF. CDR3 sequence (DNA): TGTGCCACCAGCAGACTAGGACAGGGCCACCTTCACGGCTACACCTTC.